The 16 T cell receptor beta chains below come from one sample, sequenced in a study of T cell responses to AZD1222 COVID-19 vaccine. Assay: immunoSEQ multiplex PCR; the TCRdb copy retains only in-frame clones and omits some. The data hold 90,000 to 120,000 clones, with around nine tenths observed a single time. The sequencing here drew on peripheral blood, taken on day 0 of AZD1222 vaccination. The origin of the receptors is an adult in good health.

The V and J genes are TRBV9 and TRBJ2-5, with D unclear. The CDR3 is 15 amino acids. Germline V gene sequence: CDR1 SGDLS, CDR2 YYNGEE. Trimming removed 0 bases at V and 0 bases at J, with 9 bases between. The CDR3 DNA reads TGTGCCAGCAGCGTAGGAATCATAGACCAAGAGACCCAGTACTTC. Translated: CASSVGIIDQETQYF.

The chain is built from TRBV9 and TRBJ1-4; 8 bases agree with TRBD1. CDR3 length: 17 amino acids. Germline trimming cut 7 bases from V and 0 bases from J; bases unmatched to any gene: 11. Germline CDR1 reads SGDLS; CDR2 reads YYNGEE. The CDR3 reads CASSPTGDPATNEKLFF. The CDR3 nucleotides are TGTGCCAGCTCTCCGACAGGGGACCCTGCAACTAATGAAAAACTGTTTTTT.

This clone was recorded a few times. The V call is TRBV15, the J call TRBJ1-2; D is perhaps TRBD1 (5 bases). This CDR3 comprises 15 residues. Germline CDR1 reads LNHNV; CDR2 reads YYDKDF (reference sequence). The germline V and J ends were trimmed by 0 bases and 2 bases, with 10 bases remaining between them. CDR3 loop: CATSRDHDRNYGYTF. The CDR3 DNA reads as TGTGCCACCAGCAGAGATCACGACAGAAACTATGGCTACACCTTC.

This rearrangement joins TRBV24-1 to TRBJ2-1, with no clear D. V was pared by 3 bases and J by 1 base, with 9 bases between. The CDR3 extends over 15 amino acids. The germline CDR1 and CDR2 sequences are KGHDR and SFDVKD. The CDR3 loop reads CATSDPSVSYNEQFF. The CDR3 nucleotides read TGTGCCACCAGTGATCCGAGCGTGTCCTACAATGAGCAGTTCTTC.

CDR3 sequence reads: CASSRGWTDSPLHF. DNA of the CDR3: TGTGCCAGCAGTCGAGGATGGACTGATTCACCCCTCCACTTT. The rearrangement links TRBV27 to TRBJ1-6, with D hard to call. With 5 bases removed from V and 8 bases from J, the gap between germline ends came to 13 bases. The CDR3 consists of 14 residues. Germline CDR1 is MNHEY and CDR2 is SMNVEV (reference sequence).

V and J are TRBV7-7 and TRBJ2-7; perhaps TRBD2 as D (6 bases). The CDR3 has 13 amino acids. V was pared by 4 bases and J by 7 bases, with 14 bases between. Germline CDR1 is SSHAT and CDR2 is FNYEAQ (reference sequence). The CDR3 DNA is TGTGCCAGCAGCTCCTCACTAGCTGGAGAGCAGTACTTC. Encoded protein: CASSSSLAGEQYF.

The rearrangement uses TRBV7-2 and TRBJ2-7, with 13 bases lining up with TRBD2. V lost 5 bases to trimming and J lost 6 bases; unmatched junction nucleotides: 4. Looked up from germline, CDR1 is SGHTA and CDR2 is FQGNSA. The CDR3 loop spans 14 amino acids. CDR3 bases: TGTGCCAGCAGCCCCCGGACTAGCGGGGGCGAGCAGTACTTC. Translated: CASSPRTSGGEQYF.

The V call is TRBV3-1 (or the pseudogene TRBV3-2), the J call TRBJ2-2; D gene ambiguous. Germline CDR1 is LGHDT and CDR2 is YNNKEL (reference sequence). V dropped 3 bases and J dropped 0 bases, with 5 bases sitting between them. The CDR3 is made up of 14 amino acids. The CDR3 DNA reads TGTGCCAGCAGCCAGTCACCGAACACCGGGGAGCTGTTTTTT. This gives the protein CASSQSPNTGELFF.

The CDR3 spells CATWTANFYGYTF. In DNA form, the CDR3 reads TGTGCCACCTGGACAGCTAATTTCTATGGCTACACCTTC. The J gene is TRBJ1-2, the V gene TRBV19; perhaps TRBD1 as D (6 bases). CDR3 size: 13 residues. Trimming cost V 10 bases and J 4 bases, with 16 bases left between them. From germline, CDR1 is LNHDA and CDR2 SQIVND (reference sequence).

This rearrangement joins TRBV15 to TRBJ1-4; D gene unclear. The V gene's germline CDR1 is LNHNV and CDR2 YYDKDF (reference sequence). The ends were cut back, 5 bases at V and 3 bases at J, with 22 bases in the middle. The CDR3 extends over 18 amino acids. In nucleotides, the CDR3 is TGTGCCACCAGCGGATTCCAGACCGGGGAGGAGGCTAATGAAAAACTGTTTTTT. Translating gives CATSGFQTGEEANEKLFF.

This CDR3 is CASSSVFVGSPLHF. In DNA form, the CDR3 reads TGTGCCAGCAGTTCAGTTTTTGTAGGTTCACCCCTCCACTTT. The genes are TRBV6-5 and TRBJ1-6; D unclear. V dropped 4 bases and J dropped 9 bases, with 13 bases sitting between them. The CDR3 spans 14 residues. Germline CDR1 reads MNHEY; CDR2 reads SVGAGI.

V gene TRBV5-4 combines with J gene TRBJ1-2; TRBD1 might be the D (6 bases). CDR1 and CDR2 from the germline V gene are SGHNT and YYREEE (reference sequence). CDR3 length: 15 residues. V gave up 1 base and J gave up 5 bases, with 15 bases separating them. CDR3 protein: CASSLIQGSGYGYTF. The CDR3 coding sequence is TGTGCCAGCAGCTTGATCCAGGGGTCCGGATATGGCTACACCTTC.

This chain links TRBV7-2 with TRBJ2-7; D might be TRBD1 or TRBD2, each matching 5 bases. Germline lookup yields CDR1 SGHTA and CDR2 FQGNSA. Trimming removed 2 bases at V and 0 bases at J, with 14 bases between. The CDR3 is 16 residues long. CDR3 bases: TGTGCCAGCAGCTTAAGGTTCTGGGGGTCCTCCTACGAGCAGTACTTC. As protein: CASSLRFWGSSYEQYF.

The V call is TRBV29-1, the J call TRBJ2-1; the D gene is possibly TRBD2 (5 bases). This CDR3 contains 12 residues. V was trimmed by 4 bases and J by 6 bases, leaving 10 bases between them. The germline V gene has CDR1 SQVTM and CDR2 ANQGSEA. The CDR3 loop is CSVGLAANEQFF. CDR3 coding DNA: TGCAGCGTTGGCCTAGCAGCCAATGAGCAGTTCTTC.

The CDR3 reads CASSLTDTQYF. In DNA, the CDR3 is TGTGCCAGCAGCCTCACAGATACGCAGTATTTT. V is TRBV7-8 and J is TRBJ2-3; D is unclear. Germline-derived CDR1 and CDR2 are SGHVS and FQNEAQ. CDR3 length equals 11 residues. Trimming took off 5 bases at V and 2 bases at J, with 2 bases between the two ends.

V and J are TRBV5-1 and TRBJ1-1, with D possibly TRBD1 on 5 matching bases. Trimming stripped 4 bases from V and 1 base from J, with 14 bases between. This CDR3 comprises 15 residues. Germline CDR1 reads SGHRS; CDR2 reads YFSETQ. The CDR3 sequence: CASSPGRGGNTEAFF. As DNA, the CDR3 is TGCGCCAGCAGCCCAGGGAGGGGAGGGAACACTGAAGCTTTCTTT.